Listed here are 11 T cell receptor beta chains from one sample, sequenced in a study of blood T cell dynamics during melanoma immunotherapy. As for time point: pre-treatment baseline. The method was immunoSEQ multiplex PCR; TCRdb's version includes in-frame clones alone and lacks a portion of them. Of about 22,000 clones listed, approximately 89% were seen once; the top ten hold 1% to 1.5%. The sample here was blood, taken from a patient treated with checkpoint blockade. The receptors here all came from a human donor with melanoma.

The chain uses TRBV15 and TRBJ1-2, with 8 bases matching TRBD1. The CDR3 covers 15 residues. V shed 0 bases, J shed 4 bases, and the junction held 4 bases outside the gene matches. The germline CDR1 and CDR2 sequences are LNHNV and YYDKDF (reference sequence). CDR3 amino acids: CATSRDRTGGYGYTF. The DNA for the CDR3 is TGTGCCACCAGCAGAGATCGAACAGGGGGCTATGGCTACACCTTC.

The chain has TRBV5-1 and TRBJ2-7, with 11 bases fitting TRBD1. Germline CDR1 and CDR2: SGHRS and YFSETQ. Germline trimming cut 4 bases from V and 6 bases from J; bases unmatched to any gene: 6. This CDR3 is built from 14 residues. DNA of the CDR3: TGCGCCAGCAGCATCGGGACAGGGGGATCCGAGCAGTACTTC. Protein sequence: CASSIGTGGSEQYF.

This chain uses TRBV2 with TRBJ1-5; no reliable D call. The CDR3 has 16 residues. CDR1 SNHLY and CDR2 FYNNEI come from the germline V gene. V was shortened by 4 bases and J by 3 bases, with 16 bases between the two germline ends. CDR3 nucleotide sequence: TGTGCCAGCAGTGGCACGTGGGAGGCGATCAATCAGCCCCAGCATTTT. Translation gives CASSGTWEAINQPQHF. Complete variable domain (other parts from reference TRBV2 and TRBJ1-5): EPEVTQTPSHQVTQMGQEVILRCVPISNHLYFYWYRQILGQKVEFLVSFYNNEISEKSEIFDDQFSVERPDGSNFTLKIRSTKLEDSAMYFCASSGTWEAINQPQHFGDGTRLSIL.

The V and J genes are TRBV25-1 and TRBJ1-1; D gene unclear. The CDR3 spans 14 residues. V lost 2 bases and J lost 4, with 11 bases in between. Germline CDR1 MGHDK, CDR2 SYGVNS. Written as DNA, the CDR3 is TGTGCCAGCAGTGAAGGGATACGCGGCACTGAAGCTTTCTTT. Amino acids: CASSEGIRGTEAFF. Looking up the rest from reference TRBV25-1 and TRBJ1-1 gives the full variable domain: EADIYQTPRYLVIGTGKKITLECSQTMGHDKMYWYQQDPGMELHLIHYSYGVNSTEKGDLSSESTVSRIRTEHFPLTLESARPSHTSQYLCASSEGIRGTEAFFGQGTRLTVV.

J is TRBJ2-7 and V is TRBV7-3; TRBD2 aligns across 7 bases. The germline gives CDR1 SGHTA, CDR2 FQGTGA. This CDR3 region has 15 residues. Losses at the gene ends were 5 bases for V and 4 bases for J; bases not matched to a gene: 11. The CDR3 sequence: CASSPGLGGRYEQYF. CDR3 sequence (DNA): TGTGCCAGCAGCCCCGGACTAGGCGGTCGGTACGAGCAGTACTTC.

The gene calls are TRBV7-8 and TRBJ2-3; 11 nucleotides match TRBD2. The CDR3 loop spans 20 amino acids. Per the germline V gene, CDR1 is SGHVS and CDR2 is FQNEAQ. V lost 1 base and J lost 2; bases outside the gene matches: 14. The CDR3 region is CASSLDWLAGGGAPTDTQYF. For the CDR3, the DNA is TGTGCCAGCAGCTTAGATTGGCTAGCGGGGGGAGGGGCGCCCACAGATACGCAGTATTTT.

A single count supports this clone. V usage is TRBV9 and J usage is TRBJ1-2; D is ambiguous. The CDR3 is 15 residues long. V lost 0 bases to trimming and J lost 4 bases, with 13 bases between them. Looked up from germline, CDR1 is SGDLS and CDR2 is YYNGEE. CDR3 nucleotides: TGTGCCAGCAGCGTAGGGACCTTAAGAAGCTATGGCTACACCTTC. Translating gives CASSVGTLRSYGYTF.

V usage is TRBV9 and J usage is TRBJ2-5, with 8 positions matching TRBD2. Germline loops: CDR1 SGDLS, CDR2 YYNGEE. With V trimmed by 3 bases and J by 5 bases, 6 bases remained unmatched. The CDR3 loop spans 14 amino acids. CDR3 loop: CASSAGLGRETQYF. CDR3 nucleotide sequence: TGTGCCAGCAGCGCGGGACTAGGGAGGGAGACCCAGTACTTC.

V is TRBV10-1 and J is TRBJ2-2; 8 bases agree with TRBD2. V shed 4 bases and J 8 bases; nucleotides not matched to a gene: 3. CDR1 and CDR2 from the germline V gene are WNHNN and SYGVQD (reference sequence). The length of the CDR3 is 13 residues. DNA for the CDR3: TGCGCCAGCAGTGTGAAGCGGGAGGGGGAGCTGTTTTTT. Translated: CASSVKREGELFF.

The rearrangement links TRBV7-8 to TRBJ2-2, with 11 bases lining up with TRBD1. CDR1 and CDR2 (germline): SGHVS, FQNEAQ. CDR3 length equals 15 residues. Trimming at V came to 5 bases and at J to 7 bases, leaving 6 bases not matched to a gene. The CDR3 here is CASSQGQGAIGELFF. CDR3 coding DNA: TGTGCCAGCAGCCAAGGACAGGGGGCTATCGGGGAGCTGTTTTTT.

V is TRBV11-2 and J is TRBJ2-7; D uncertain. Trimming removed 2 bases at V and 1 base at J, with 9 bases between. The CDR3 length is 14 residues. Germline V lookup: CDR1 SGHAT, CDR2 FQNNGV. The chain's CDR3 is CASSLREESYEQYF. DNA of the CDR3: TGTGCCAGCAGCTTAAGGGAAGAATCCTACGAGCAGTACTTC. The entire variable domain, with the rest obtained from reference TRBV11-2 and TRBJ2-7, is as follows: EAGVAQSPRYKIIEKRQSVAFWCNPISGHATLYWYQQILGQGPKLLIQFQNNGVVDDSQLPKDRFSAERLKGVDSTLKIQPAKLEDSAVYLCASSLREESYEQYFGPGTRLTVT.